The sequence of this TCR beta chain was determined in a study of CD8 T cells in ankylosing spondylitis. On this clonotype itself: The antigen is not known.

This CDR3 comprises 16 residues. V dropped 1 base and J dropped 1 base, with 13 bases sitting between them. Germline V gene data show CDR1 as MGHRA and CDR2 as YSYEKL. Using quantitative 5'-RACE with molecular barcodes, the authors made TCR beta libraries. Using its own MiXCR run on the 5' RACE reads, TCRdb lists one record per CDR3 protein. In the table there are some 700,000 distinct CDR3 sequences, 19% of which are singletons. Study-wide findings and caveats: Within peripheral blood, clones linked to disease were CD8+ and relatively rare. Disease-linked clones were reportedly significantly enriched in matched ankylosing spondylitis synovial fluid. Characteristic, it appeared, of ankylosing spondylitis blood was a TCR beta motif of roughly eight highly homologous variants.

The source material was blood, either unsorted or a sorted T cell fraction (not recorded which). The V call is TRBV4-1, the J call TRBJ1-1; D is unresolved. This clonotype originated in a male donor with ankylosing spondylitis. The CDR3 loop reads CASSQARGRQNTEAFF. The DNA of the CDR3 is TGCGCCAGCAGCCAAGCTCGCGGGCGGCAGAACACTGAAGCTTTCTTT.